This T cell receptor beta chain is from a study of T cells in narcolepsy. For the study at large: Patients with NT1 or NT2 and healthy control donors were enrolled. Study outcomes and limitations: Autoreactive HCRT-specific and TRIB2-specific clonotypes were marked in same-patient CSF-versus-blood CD4+ comparisons.

Sequencing used immunoSEQ multiplex PCR; TCRdb keeps in-frame clones, though not all of them. Found here are some 30,000 clones, roughly 80% of them singletons; the top ten hold roughly 4%. A note on this clone: Its antigen remains unidentified.

The V and J ends lost 1 base and 4 bases respectively, with 9 bases between them. The CDR3 consists of 14 residues. Germline values: CDR1 PRHDT, CDR2 FYEKMQ (reference sequence). V and J are TRBV13 and TRBJ2-3; tentative D call: TRBD2 (5 bases). Sample: memory (CD45RA-) CD4+ T cells from blood. This TCR came from a human donor in good health. The DNA for the CDR3 is TGTGCCAGCAGCTTAGAGGCGCGGGCAGATACGCAGTATTTT. This sequence encodes CASSLEARADTQYF.